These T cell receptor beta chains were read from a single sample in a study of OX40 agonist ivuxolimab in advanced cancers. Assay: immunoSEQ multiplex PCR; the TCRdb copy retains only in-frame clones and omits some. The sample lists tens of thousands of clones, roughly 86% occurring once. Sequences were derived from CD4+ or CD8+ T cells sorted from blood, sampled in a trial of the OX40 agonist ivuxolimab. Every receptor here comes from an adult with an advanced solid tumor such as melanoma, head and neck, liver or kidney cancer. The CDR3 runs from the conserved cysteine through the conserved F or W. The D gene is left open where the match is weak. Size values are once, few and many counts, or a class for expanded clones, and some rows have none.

CDR3 protein: CASSHSGRVDGNEQYF
CDR3 DNA: TGTGCCAGCAGTCATAGCGGGAGGGTAGATGGGAACGAGCAGTACTTC
V gene: TRBV7-8
clone size: .
D gene: TRBD2
J gene: TRBJ2-7

CDR3 protein: CAISESGSGQYF
CDR3 DNA: TGTGCCATCAGTGAGTCGGGGTCGGGGCAGTACTTC
V gene: TRBV10-3
clone size: .
D gene: .
J gene: TRBJ2-7

CDR3 protein: CASSLGGVGGTEAFF
CDR3 DNA: TGTGCCAGCAGCTTAGGGGGAGTAGGTGGAACTGAAGCTTTCTTT
V gene: TRBV7-9
clone size: .
D gene: .
J gene: TRBJ1-1

CDR3 protein: CATSIGIRVNF
CDR3 DNA: TGTGCCACCTCTATCGGGATCAGAGTTAACTTC
V gene: TRBV19
clone size: .
D gene: .
J gene: TRBJ2-5

CDR3 protein: CASSLIAGVNEQYF
CDR3 DNA: TGCGCCAGCAGCTTAATAGCGGGAGTGAACGAGCAGTACTTC
V gene: TRBV5-1
clone size: .
D gene: TRBD2
J gene: TRBJ2-7

CDR3 protein: CAWGRQGLSEKLFF
CDR3 DNA: TGTGCCTGGGGCCGACAGGGGTTGTCTGAAAAACTGTTTTTT
V gene: TRBV30
clone size: .
D gene: TRBD1
J gene: TRBJ1-4

CDR3 protein: CASTWTDSGANVLTF
CDR3 DNA: TGTGCCAGCACTTGGACAGACTCTGGGGCCAACGTCCTGACTTTC
V gene: TRBV2
clone size: .
D gene: .
J gene: TRBJ2-6

CDR3 protein: CASSRQGGNNEQFF
CDR3 DNA: TGTGCCAGCTCTAGACAGGGGGGAAACAATGAGCAGTTCTTC
V gene: TRBV19
clone size: .
D gene: TRBD1
J gene: TRBJ2-1

CDR3 protein: CASSPQRVDTQYF
CDR3 DNA: TGTGCCAGCAGTCCCCAACGGGTAGATACGCAGTATTTT
V gene: TRBV7-3
clone size: .
D gene: .
J gene: TRBJ2-3

CDR3 protein: CASSNPSGNRYNEQFF
CDR3 DNA: TGTGCCAGCAGCAATCCTAGCGGGAATAGATACAATGAGCAGTTCTTC
V gene: TRBV7-3
clone size: .
D gene: TRBD2
J gene: TRBJ2-1

CDR3 protein: CASSLGTGSSYNEQFF
CDR3 DNA: TGTGCCAGCAGCTTGGGAACGGGGAGCTCCTACAATGAGCAGTTCTTC
V gene: TRBV5-5
clone size: .
D gene: .
J gene: TRBJ2-1

CDR3 protein: CASSIGAGNLYNEQFF
CDR3 DNA: TGTGCCAGTAGTATAGGGGCAGGGAATCTCTACAATGAGCAGTTCTTC
V gene: TRBV19
clone size: .
D gene: .
J gene: TRBJ2-1

CDR3 protein: CASSNGAPSYEQYF
CDR3 DNA: TGTGCCAGTAGTAACGGGGCTCCCTCCTACGAGCAGTACTTC
V gene: TRBV19
clone size: .
D gene: .
J gene: TRBJ2-7

CDR3 protein: CASSAGQGTKLFF
CDR3 DNA: TGTGCCAGCAGCGCGGGACAGGGAACAAAACTGTTTTTT
V gene: TRBV9
clone size: .
D gene: TRBD1
J gene: TRBJ1-4

CDR3 protein: CAWSVGMVRNQPQHF
CDR3 DNA: TGTGCCTGGAGTGTAGGGATGGTGCGCAATCAGCCCCAGCATTTT
V gene: TRBV30
clone size: once
D gene: .
J gene: TRBJ1-5

CDR3 protein: CASSFRGTDTQYF
CDR3 DNA: TGTGCCAGCAGCTTCAGGGGGACAGATACGCAGTATTTT
V gene: TRBV5-5
clone size: .
D gene: TRBD1
J gene: TRBJ2-3

CDR3 protein: CASSLQGNTEAFF
CDR3 DNA: TGTGCCAGCAGTTTACAGGGTAACACTGAAGCTTTCTTT
V gene: TRBV28
clone size: .
D gene: .
J gene: TRBJ1-1

CDR3 protein: CASSSLRTSGRITDTQYF
CDR3 DNA: TGTGCCAGCAGCTCTCTACGGACTAGCGGGAGAATCACAGATACGCAGTATTTT
V gene: TRBV5-6
clone size: .
D gene: TRBD2
J gene: TRBJ2-3

CDR3 protein: CASSFVPGGSSGYTF
CDR3 DNA: TGTGCCAGCAGCTTCGTTCCCGGGGGCAGCAGTGGCTACACCTTC
V gene: TRBV5-8
clone size: .
D gene: .
J gene: TRBJ1-2

CDR3 protein: CAIGIADTIYF
CDR3 DNA: TGTGCCATCGGAATCGCGGACACCATATATTTT
V gene: TRBV10-3
clone size: .
D gene: .
J gene: TRBJ1-3

CDR3 protein: CASSVRRAYNEQFF
CDR3 DNA: TGTGCCAGCAGTGTCCGGAGGGCCTACAATGAGCAGTTCTTC
V gene: TRBV6-1
clone size: .
D gene: .
J gene: TRBJ2-1

CDR3 protein: CASSVGVGGSVQETQYF
CDR3 DNA: TGTGCCAGCAGCGTGGGAGTGGGTGGAAGCGTCCAAGAGACCCAGTACTTC
V gene: TRBV9
clone size: .
D gene: .
J gene: TRBJ2-5

CDR3 protein: CASSVQGAGSTDTQYF
CDR3 DNA: TGTGCCAGCAGCGTACAGGGGGCGGGGAGCACAGATACGCAGTATTTT
V gene: TRBV5-8
clone size: .
D gene: TRBD1
J gene: TRBJ2-3

CDR3 protein: CASSSRQDGSYEQYF
CDR3 DNA: TGTGCCAGCAGCTCAAGACAGGATGGATCCTACGAGCAGTACTTC
V gene: TRBV9
clone size: .
D gene: .
J gene: TRBJ2-7

CDR3 protein: CASSIRGLAGGPHNEQFF
CDR3 DNA: TGTGCCAGCAGCATAAGGGGTCTAGCGGGAGGGCCCCACAATGAGCAGTTCTTC
V gene: TRBV7-3
clone size: .
D gene: TRBD2
J gene: TRBJ2-1

CDR3 protein: CASTRAEGGTGELFF
CDR3 DNA: TGTGCCAGCACTAGGGCGGAGGGGGGAACCGGGGAGCTGTTTTTT
V gene: TRBV6-1
clone size: once
D gene: .
J gene: TRBJ2-2

CDR3 protein: CASSLAEADTDTQYF
CDR3 DNA: TGTGCCAGCAGCTTAGCGGAGGCAGACACAGATACGCAGTATTTT
V gene: TRBV7-8
clone size: once
D gene: .
J gene: TRBJ2-3

CDR3 protein: CASSADGVGNTIYF
CDR3 DNA: TGTGCCAGCAGCGCCGATGGGGTCGGAAACACCATATATTTT
V gene: TRBV9
clone size: .
D gene: .
J gene: TRBJ1-3

CDR3 protein: CASSLSLPHGSPLHF
CDR3 DNA: TGTGCCAGCAGTTTATCTTTACCCCATGGATCACCCCTCCACTTT
V gene: TRBV27
clone size: .
D gene: .
J gene: TRBJ1-6

CDR3 protein: CASSSRLAGISYNEQFF
CDR3 DNA: TGTGCCAGTAGTTCACGACTAGCGGGAATCTCCTACAATGAGCAGTTCTTC
V gene: TRBV19
clone size: .
D gene: TRBD2
J gene: TRBJ2-1

CDR3 protein: CASDRKGEKLFF
CDR3 DNA: TGTGCCAGCGATAGAAAAGGGGAAAAACTGTTTTTT
V gene: TRBV21-1
clone size: .
D gene: .
J gene: TRBJ1-4

CDR3 protein: CASSVDSENIQYF
CDR3 DNA: TGTGCCAGCAGTGTGGATTCAGAAAACATTCAGTACTTC
V gene: TRBV6-4
clone size: .
D gene: .
J gene: TRBJ2-4

CDR3 protein: CARGTGGYEQYF
CDR3 DNA: TGTGCCAGGGGGACAGGGGGGTACGAGCAGTACTTC
V gene: TRBV30
clone size: .
D gene: TRBD1
J gene: TRBJ2-7

CDR3 protein: CASRPRDREKLFF
CDR3 DNA: TGTGCCAGCAGGCCCCGGGACAGGGAAAAACTGTTTTTT
V gene: TRBV28
clone size: .
D gene: TRBD1
J gene: TRBJ1-4

CDR3 protein: CASRATSSHNEQFF
CDR3 DNA: TGTGCCAGCAGAGCAACTAGCTCCCACAATGAGCAGTTCTTC
V gene: TRBV6-4
clone size: .
D gene: .
J gene: TRBJ2-1

CDR3 protein: CASSRFGAYNEQFF
CDR3 DNA: TGTGCCAGCAGTCGTTTTGGCGCCTACAATGAGCAGTTCTTC
V gene: TRBV28
clone size: few
D gene: .
J gene: TRBJ2-1

CDR3 protein: CASSFWGGNQPQHF
CDR3 DNA: TGTGCCAGCAGTTTCTGGGGTGGCAATCAGCCCCAGCATTTT
V gene: TRBV27
clone size: .
D gene: .
J gene: TRBJ1-5

CDR3 protein: CASSAHREQYF
CDR3 DNA: TGTGCCAGCAGTGCGCATCGGGAGCAGTACTTC
V gene: TRBV6-1
clone size: .
D gene: .
J gene: TRBJ2-7

CDR3 protein: CASSEDYLETQYF
CDR3 DNA: TGTGCCAGCAGTGAGGACTACCTAGAGACCCAGTACTTC
V gene: TRBV2
clone size: .
D gene: .
J gene: TRBJ2-5

CDR3 protein: CASSSQSGNPGEQYF
CDR3 DNA: TGTGCCAGTAGTTCCCAAAGCGGTAACCCAGGAGAGCAGTACTTC
V gene: TRBV19
clone size: once
D gene: .
J gene: TRBJ2-7

CDR3 protein: CASSPGLGREQFF
CDR3 DNA: TGTGCCAGCAGTCCGGGACTAGGGCGTGAGCAGTTCTTC
V gene: TRBV7-2
clone size: .
D gene: TRBD2
J gene: TRBJ2-1

CDR3 protein: CASSQLRLAGGNEQFF
CDR3 DNA: TGTGCCAGCAGCCAACTCCGACTAGCGGGGGGGAATGAGCAGTTCTTC
V gene: TRBV14
clone size: .
D gene: TRBD2
J gene: TRBJ2-1

CDR3 protein: CASSLGLPIEQFF
CDR3 DNA: TGTGCCAGCAGTTTGGGCTTGCCCATTGAGCAGTTCTTC
V gene: TRBV28
clone size: .
D gene: .
J gene: TRBJ2-1

CDR3 protein: CSVGREAYEQYF
CDR3 DNA: TGCAGCGTTGGCAGAGAGGCCTACGAGCAGTACTTC
V gene: TRBV29-1
clone size: .
D gene: .
J gene: TRBJ2-7

CDR3 protein: CASSIRRNTEAFF
CDR3 DNA: TGTGCCAGTAGTATCAGGAGGAACACTGAAGCTTTCTTT
V gene: TRBV19
clone size: few
D gene: .
J gene: TRBJ1-1

CDR3 protein: CASSLVPGSYNEQFF
CDR3 DNA: TGTGCCAGCAGCTTAGTTCCGGGTTCCTACAATGAGCAGTTCTTC
V gene: TRBV11-2
clone size: .
D gene: .
J gene: TRBJ2-1

CDR3 protein: CASSVEQYSGNTIYF
CDR3 DNA: TGTGCCAGCAGCGTAGAACAGTATTCGGGAAACACCATATATTTT
V gene: TRBV9
clone size: .
D gene: .
J gene: TRBJ1-3

CDR3 protein: CASSLAGGWNEQFF
CDR3 DNA: TGTGCCAGCAGCCTAGCGGGAGGTTGGAATGAGCAGTTCTTC
V gene: TRBV7-3
clone size: .
D gene: TRBD2
J gene: TRBJ2-1

CDR3 protein: CASSPEGTNMNTEAFF
CDR3 DNA: TGCGCCAGCAGCCCGGAGGGGACAAACATGAACACTGAAGCTTTCTTT
V gene: TRBV5-1
clone size: .
D gene: .
J gene: TRBJ1-1

CDR3 protein: CASSPLVVAGGNEQFF
CDR3 DNA: TGTGCCAGCTCACCCCTGGTTGTGGCGGGAGGCAATGAGCAGTTCTTC
V gene: TRBV18
clone size: .
D gene: TRBD2
J gene: TRBJ2-1

CDR3 protein: CASSPERTRSQETQYF
CDR3 DNA: TGTGCCAGCAGCCCTGAGCGCACACGCTCCCAAGAGACCCAGTACTTC
V gene: TRBV4-2
clone size: .
D gene: .
J gene: TRBJ2-5

CDR3 protein: CAISDPYRATDLHF
CDR3 DNA: TGTGCCATCAGTGACCCTTACAGGGCGACTGACCTCCACTTT
V gene: TRBV10-3
clone size: .
D gene: .
J gene: TRBJ1-6

CDR3 protein: CASSLAASGYNEQFF
CDR3 DNA: TGTGCCAGCAGCTTGGCGGCTAGCGGCTACAATGAGCAGTTCTTC
V gene: TRBV5-4
clone size: .
D gene: TRBD2
J gene: TRBJ2-1

CDR3 protein: CSVDRAGDTQYF
CDR3 DNA: TGCAGCGTTGACAGGGCGGGCGATACGCAGTATTTT
V gene: TRBV29-1
clone size: .
D gene: .
J gene: TRBJ2-3

CDR3 protein: CASSYVTSGSATYNEQFF
CDR3 DNA: TGTGCCAGCAGCTACGTGACTAGCGGGAGCGCCACCTACAATGAGCAGTTCTTC
V gene: TRBV7-9
clone size: .
D gene: TRBD2
J gene: TRBJ2-1